A selection of T cell receptor beta chains follows, all from one sample in a study of cytomegalovirus exposure and HLA in healthy donors. Using immunoSEQ multiplex PCR, the repertoire was profiled, and TCRdb retains in-frame clones only, with some absent. This repertoire shows roughly 250,000 clones, roughly 81% found once; its top ten account for about 2%. Sequenced: PBMCs. All receptors come from a woman aged 40 to 50 in good health and CMV-seropositive. The CDR3 runs from the conserved cysteine through the conserved F or W. The D gene is left open where the match is weak. Only some rows state a clone size, as once, few, many or a class for expanded clones.

v_gene	abundance	j_gene	d_gene	len	CDR3aa	CDR3nt
TRBV28	-	TRBJ1-2	TRBD1	14	CASSQGQGRYGYTF	TGTGCCAGCAGTCAGGGACAGGGACGCTATGGCTACACCTTC
TRBV5-1	once	TRBJ2-7	TRBD1	16	CASSSRPGQGSPEQYF	TGCGCCAGCAGCTCCCGACCGGGACAGGGTTCACCCGAGCAGTACTTC
TRBV7-3	few	TRBJ2-3	-	15	CASSLTGQRGDTQYF	TGTGCCAGCAGCTTAACAGGACAAAGGGGAGATACGCAGTATTTT
TRBV27	-	TRBJ1-2	TRBD1	14	CASSLGDRGTGYTF	TGTGCCAGCAGTTTAGGGGACAGGGGGACGGGCTACACCTTC
TRBV7-2	-	TRBJ1-2	-	13	CASSLADSFGYTF	TGTGCCAGCAGCTTAGCCGACTCCTTTGGCTACACCTTC
TRBV5-6	-	TRBJ2-7	TRBD1	15	CASSLAGQGAYEQYF	TGTGCCAGCAGCTTGGCGGGACAGGGGGCCTACGAGCAGTACTTC
TRBV9	-	TRBJ2-1	-	13	CASSPRHHNEQFF	TGTGCCAGCAGCCCCCGACACCACAATGAGCAGTTCTTC
TRBV11-3	-	TRBJ2-2	-	15	CASTPPGHNTGELFF	TGTGCCAGCACCCCCCCGGGACACAACACCGGGGAGCTGTTTTTT
TRBV30	-	TRBJ2-2	-	14	CAWSRESNTGELFF	TGTGCCTGGAGCAGGGAATCGAACACCGGGGAGCTGTTTTTT
TRBV19	-	TRBJ1-2	TRBD1	15	CASSISKTGLTGYTF	TGTGCCAGTAGTATCTCAAAGACAGGGTTGACGGGCTACACCTTC
TRBV5-1	-	TRBJ1-5	-	13	CASSLMGSQPQHF	TGCGCCAGCAGCTTGATGGGGAGTCAGCCCCAGCATTTT
TRBV5-5	-	TRBJ1-3	-	14	CASSLDRPGNTIYF	TGTGCCAGCAGCTTGGACAGGCCTGGAAACACCATATATTTT
TRBV5-1	-	TRBJ2-1	TRBD2	16	CASSLSLAGANNEQFF	TGCGCCAGCAGCTTGTCACTAGCGGGAGCGAACAATGAGCAGTTCTTC
TRBV18	-	TRBJ1-6	-	14	CASSADQGRSPLHF	TGTGCCAGCTCAGCTGACCAGGGGCGCTCACCCCTCCACTTT
TRBV5-1	-	TRBJ2-1	TRBD2	19	CASSLENFFGTSGYNEQFF	TGCGCCAGCAGCTTGGAAAATTTCTTCGGGACTAGCGGTTACAATGAGCAGTTCTTC
TRBV5-6	-	TRBJ1-3	-	16	CASSWLGTTVGNTIYF	TGTGCCAGCAGCTGGCTCGGGACAACTGTCGGAAACACCATATATTTT
TRBV5-1	-	TRBJ1-1	-	15	CASSLNPTANTEAFF	TGCGCCAGCAGCCTTAACCCGACAGCGAACACTGAAGCTTTCTTT
TRBV7-2	-	TRBJ2-1	-	12	CASSLARNEQFF	TGTGCCAGCAGCTTAGCTCGGAATGAGCAGTTCTTC
TRBV5-1	-	TRBJ1-1	-	14	CASSLGTLNTEAFF	TGCGCCAGCAGCTTGGGGACATTGAACACTGAAGCTTTCTTT
TRBV30	-	TRBJ1-4	-	14	CAWSRGGFAEKLFF	TGTGCCTGGAGTAGGGGGGGGTTTGCGGAAAAACTGTTTTTT